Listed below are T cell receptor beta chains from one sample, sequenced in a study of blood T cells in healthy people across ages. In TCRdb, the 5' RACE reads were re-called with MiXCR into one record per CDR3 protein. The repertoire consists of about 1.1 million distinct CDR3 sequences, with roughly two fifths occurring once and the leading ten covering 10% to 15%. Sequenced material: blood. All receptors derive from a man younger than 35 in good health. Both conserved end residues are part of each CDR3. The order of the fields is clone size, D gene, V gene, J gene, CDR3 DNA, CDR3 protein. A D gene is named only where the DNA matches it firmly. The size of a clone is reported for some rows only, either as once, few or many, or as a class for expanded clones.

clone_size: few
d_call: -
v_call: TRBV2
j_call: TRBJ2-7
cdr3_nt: TGTGCCAGCAGTGAAAGGTTCCGGGACGAGCAGTACTTC
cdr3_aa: CASSERFRDEQYF

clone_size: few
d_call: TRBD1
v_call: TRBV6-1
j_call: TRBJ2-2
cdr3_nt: TGTGCCAGCAGTAGTGAGGGGGCCCGAACCGGGGAGCTGTTTTTT
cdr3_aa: CASSSEGARTGELFF

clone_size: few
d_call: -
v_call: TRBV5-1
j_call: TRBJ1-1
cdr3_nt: TGCGCCAGCAGCTCTAGACTCTCTGAAGCTTTCTTT
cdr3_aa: CASSSRLSEAFF

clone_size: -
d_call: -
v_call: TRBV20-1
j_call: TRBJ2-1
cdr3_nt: TGCAGTACTAGAGATCTGGTTGGCACCGAGGGGTACAATGAGCAGTTCTTC
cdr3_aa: CSTRDLVGTEGYNEQFF

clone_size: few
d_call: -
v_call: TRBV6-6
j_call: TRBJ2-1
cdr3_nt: TGTGCCAGCAGTCCCGCAGCCTACAATGAGCAGTTCTTC
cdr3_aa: CASSPAAYNEQFF

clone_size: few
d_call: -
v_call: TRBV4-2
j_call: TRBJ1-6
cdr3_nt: TGTGCCAGCTCACCCCTTGGGGATTCACCCCTCCACTTT
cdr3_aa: CASSPLGDSPLHF

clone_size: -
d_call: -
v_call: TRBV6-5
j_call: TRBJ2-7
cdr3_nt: TGTGCCTCCCTCTCGGTCGGTTCGGAGCAGTACTTC
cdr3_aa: CASLSVGSEQYF

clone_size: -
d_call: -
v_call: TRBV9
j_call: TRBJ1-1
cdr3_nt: TGTGCCAGCAGCGTAGATTCATATCCGAACACTGAAGCTTTCTTT
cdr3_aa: CASSVDSYPNTEAFF

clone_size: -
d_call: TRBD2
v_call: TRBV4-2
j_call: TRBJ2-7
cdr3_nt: TGTGCCAGCAGCTCAGATAGCGGGATGAGCTCCTACGAGCAGTACTTC
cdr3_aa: CASSSDSGMSSYEQYF

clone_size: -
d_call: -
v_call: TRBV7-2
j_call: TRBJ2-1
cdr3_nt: TGTGCCAGCAGTACACACCCCCCTCCATTTAATGAGCAGTTCTTC
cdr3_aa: CASSTHPPPFNEQFF

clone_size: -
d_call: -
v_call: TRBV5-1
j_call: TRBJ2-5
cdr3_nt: TGCGCCAGCAGCTTGGACAAGTTCCAAGAGACCCGGTACTTC
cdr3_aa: CASSLDKFQETRYF

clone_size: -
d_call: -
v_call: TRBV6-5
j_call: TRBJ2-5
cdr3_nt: TGTGCCAGCAGTTTCGGGCCAGACCAAGAGACCCAGTACTTC
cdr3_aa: CASSFGPDQETQYF

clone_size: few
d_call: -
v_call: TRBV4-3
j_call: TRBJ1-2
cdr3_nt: TGCGCCAGCAGCCAAGTAAGGGGGGAAAACTATGGCTACACCTTC
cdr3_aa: CASSQVRGENYGYTF

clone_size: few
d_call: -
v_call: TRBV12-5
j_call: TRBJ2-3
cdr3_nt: TGTGCTAGTGGTTTGGTACTTGAAGATACGCAGTATTTT
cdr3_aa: CASGLVLEDTQYF

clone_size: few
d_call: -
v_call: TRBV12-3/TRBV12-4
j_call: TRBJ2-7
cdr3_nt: TGTGCCAGCAGTTTGGGCGGGTTCCCCTACAATGAGCAGTACTTC
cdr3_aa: CASSLGGFPYNEQYF

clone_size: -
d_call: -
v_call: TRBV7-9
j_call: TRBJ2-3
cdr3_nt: TGTGCCAGCAGCTTAGTTCAGGCAGATACGCAGTATTTT
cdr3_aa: CASSLVQADTQYF

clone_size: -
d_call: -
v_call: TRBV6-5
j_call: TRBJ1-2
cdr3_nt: TGTGCCAGCAGTTACAACACCGCTAACTATGGCTACACCTTC
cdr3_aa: CASSYNTANYGYTF

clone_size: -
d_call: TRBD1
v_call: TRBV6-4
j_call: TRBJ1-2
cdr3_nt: TGTGCCAGCTGCGGCCCGGACAGGGCCCTGCACTATGGCTACACCTTC
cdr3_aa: CASCGPDRALHYGYTF

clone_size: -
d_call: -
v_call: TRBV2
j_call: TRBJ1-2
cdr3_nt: TGTGCCAGCAGTGACAGGGCGGGCTACACCTTC
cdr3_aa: CASSDRAGYTF

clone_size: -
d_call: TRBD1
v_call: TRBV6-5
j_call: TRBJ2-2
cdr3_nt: TGTGCCAGCAGTTACTTTGGACAGGGGGCTGCCGGGGAGCTGTTTTTT
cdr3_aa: CASSYFGQGAAGELFF

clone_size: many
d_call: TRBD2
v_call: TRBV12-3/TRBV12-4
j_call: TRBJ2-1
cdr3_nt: TGTGCCGTCGCAGTGACTAGCGGGGGGGCGCGTGAGCAGTTCTTC
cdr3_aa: CAVAVTSGGAREQFF

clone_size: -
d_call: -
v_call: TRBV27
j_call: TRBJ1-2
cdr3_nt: TGTGCCGGCAGTGCAGGGGACTATGGCTACACCTTC
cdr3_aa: CAGSAGDYGYTF

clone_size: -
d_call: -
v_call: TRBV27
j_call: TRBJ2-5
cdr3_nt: TGTGCCAGCAGTCCAACCCAGGGGGGATACCAAGAGACCCAGTACTTC
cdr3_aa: CASSPTQGGYQETQYF

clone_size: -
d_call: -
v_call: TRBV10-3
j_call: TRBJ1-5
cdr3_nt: TGTGCCATCAGTGACAGAGTGACGAGCAATCAGCCCCAGCATTTT
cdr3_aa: CAISDRVTSNQPQHF

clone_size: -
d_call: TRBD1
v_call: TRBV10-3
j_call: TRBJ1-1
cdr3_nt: TGTGTCATCAGCGAACCACAGGGGGCCACTGAAGCTTTCTTT
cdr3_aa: CVISEPQGATEAFF

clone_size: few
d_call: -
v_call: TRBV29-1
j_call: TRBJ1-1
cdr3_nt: TGCAGCGTTCACCCTGGGGACACTGAAGCTTTCTTT
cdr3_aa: CSVHPGDTEAFF

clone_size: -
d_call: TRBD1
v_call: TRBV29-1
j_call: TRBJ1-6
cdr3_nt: TGCAGCGCCCGGACAGGGACTTATAATTCACCCCTCCACTTT
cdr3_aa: CSARTGTYNSPLHF

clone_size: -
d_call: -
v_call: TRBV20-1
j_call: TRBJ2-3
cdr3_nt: TGCAGTGCCCCCCACAGGTTTGGAGGAGATACGCAGTATTTT
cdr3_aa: CSAPHRFGGDTQYF

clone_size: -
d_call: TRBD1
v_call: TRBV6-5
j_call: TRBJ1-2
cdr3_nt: TGTGCCAGCAAGGGACAGAACGAGAATGGCTACACCTTC
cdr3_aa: CASKGQNENGYTF

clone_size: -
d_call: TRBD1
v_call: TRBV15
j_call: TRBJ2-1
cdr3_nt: TGTGCCACCAGCGGACAGGGTAGGAATGAGCAGTTCTTC
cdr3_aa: CATSGQGRNEQFF

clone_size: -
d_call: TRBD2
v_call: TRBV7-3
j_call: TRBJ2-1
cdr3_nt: TGTGCCAGCAGCTTAAGGTCCGGGACTAGCGGGGGATACAATGAGCAGTTCTTC
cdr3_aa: CASSLRSGTSGGYNEQFF

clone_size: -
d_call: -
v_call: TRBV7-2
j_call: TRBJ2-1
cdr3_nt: TGTGCCAGCAGCTCCAGACCTCAATCCTACAATGAGCAGTTCTTC
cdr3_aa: CASSSRPQSYNEQFF

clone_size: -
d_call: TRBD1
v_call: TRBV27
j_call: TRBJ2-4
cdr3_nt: TGTGCCAGCAGTACCGGGACAGGGGGCCTGGGGAACATTCAGTACTTC
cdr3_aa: CASSTGTGGLGNIQYF

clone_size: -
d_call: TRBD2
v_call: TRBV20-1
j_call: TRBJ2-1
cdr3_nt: TGCAGTGCTAGAGATCGGGCGGGGGGGCGGTACCATGAGCAGTTCTTC
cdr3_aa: CSARDRAGGRYHEQFF

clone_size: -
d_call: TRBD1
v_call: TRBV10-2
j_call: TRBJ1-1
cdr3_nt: TGCGCCACTCACAGGGGGAACACTGAAGCTTTCTTT
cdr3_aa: CATHRGNTEAFF

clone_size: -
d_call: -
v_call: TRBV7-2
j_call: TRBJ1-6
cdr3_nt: TGTGCCAGCAGCTTAACAGGGACCAATTCACCCCTCCACTTT
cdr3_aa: CASSLTGTNSPLHF

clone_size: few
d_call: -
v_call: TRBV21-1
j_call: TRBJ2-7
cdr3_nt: TGTGCCAGCAGCAAAGAGCCCCCTGGACTAGCAATCGTCTACAATGAGCAGTACTTC
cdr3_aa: CASSKEPPGLAIVYNEQYF

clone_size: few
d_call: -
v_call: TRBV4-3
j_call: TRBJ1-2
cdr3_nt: TGCGCCAGCAGCCAAGAGCATTTTGAACAGTACAGGTGGGGCTACACCTTC
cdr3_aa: CASSQEHFEQYRWGYTF

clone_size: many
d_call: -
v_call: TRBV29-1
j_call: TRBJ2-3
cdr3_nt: TGCAGCGTTGGTAGACCCCTCACAGATACGCAGTATTTT
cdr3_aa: CSVGRPLTDTQYF

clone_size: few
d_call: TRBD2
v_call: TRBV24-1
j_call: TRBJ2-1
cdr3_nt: TGTGCCACCAGTGTAAGCGGGGGGGAGGGCAATGAGCAGTTCTTC
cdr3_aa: CATSVSGGEGNEQFF

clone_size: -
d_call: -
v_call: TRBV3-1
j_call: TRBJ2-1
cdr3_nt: TGTGCCAGCAGCCAAGGGGCTAACTCCTACAATGAGCAGTTCTTC
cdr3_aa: CASSQGANSYNEQFF

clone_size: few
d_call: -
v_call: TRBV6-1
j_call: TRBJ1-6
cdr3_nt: TGTGCCAGCAGTGAACGGGGTGATAATTCACCCCTCCACTTT
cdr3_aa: CASSERGDNSPLHF

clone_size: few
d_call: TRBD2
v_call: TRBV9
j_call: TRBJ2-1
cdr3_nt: TGTGCCAGCAGCGCGGGACTAGCCGTTGGAAATGAGCAGTTCTTC
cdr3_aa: CASSAGLAVGNEQFF

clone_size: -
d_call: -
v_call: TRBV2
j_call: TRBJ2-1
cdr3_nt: TGTGCCAGCATGGTGGGAAACAATGAGCAGTTCTTC
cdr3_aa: CASMVGNNEQFF

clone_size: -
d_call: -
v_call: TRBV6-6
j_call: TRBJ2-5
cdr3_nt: TGTGCCAGCAGTTACTCGGGTTCCTACCAAGAGACCCAGTACTTC
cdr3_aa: CASSYSGSYQETQYF

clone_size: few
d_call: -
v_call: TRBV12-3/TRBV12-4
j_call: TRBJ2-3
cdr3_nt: TGTGCCAGCGGTATGACAGATACGCAGTATTTT
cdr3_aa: CASGMTDTQYF

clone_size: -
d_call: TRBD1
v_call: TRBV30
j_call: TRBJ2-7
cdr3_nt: TGTGCCTGGAGTAAACAGGGGGACGAGCAGTACTTC
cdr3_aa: CAWSKQGDEQYF

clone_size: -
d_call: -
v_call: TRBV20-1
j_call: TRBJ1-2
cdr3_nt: TGCAGTGCTAGAGATCAGGGCCATGGCTACACCTTC
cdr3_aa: CSARDQGHGYTF

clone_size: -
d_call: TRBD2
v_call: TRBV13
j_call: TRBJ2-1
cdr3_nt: TGTGCCAGCAGCTTGGAGACTAGCGGGGGGGCTACCTACAATGAGCAGTTCTTC
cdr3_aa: CASSLETSGGATYNEQFF

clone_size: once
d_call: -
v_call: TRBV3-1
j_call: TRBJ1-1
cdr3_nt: TGTGCCAGCAGCCCTAAACATTCGATCATGAACACTGAAGCTTTCTTT
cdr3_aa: CASSPKHSIMNTEAFF

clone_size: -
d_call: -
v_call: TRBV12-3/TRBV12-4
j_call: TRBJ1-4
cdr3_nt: TGTGCCAGCAGTTTCTTCCAGGGGAGTGAAAAACTGTTTTTT
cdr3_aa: CASSFFQGSEKLFF

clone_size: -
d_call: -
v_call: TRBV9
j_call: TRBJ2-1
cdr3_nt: TGTGCCAGCAGCGCGAGGGACTCAATGAATGAGCAGTTCTTC
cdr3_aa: CASSARDSMNEQFF